Presented here are 27 T cell receptor beta chains from one specimen sequenced in a study of blood T cell repertoires in COVID-19. This table comes from immunoSEQ multiplex PCR, and its TCRdb copy is limited to in-frame clones, with some not included. The sample comprises 150,000 to 200,000 clones, about 86% of which are singletons, and 9% to 12% rests with the top ten. The sample consisted of peripheral blood. The receptor source for this set is a woman in her 70s with COVID-19, enrolled during active disease.

This clone was counted a single time. V gene TRBV3-1 (or the pseudogene TRBV3-2) combines with J gene TRBJ1-1; D is unclear. CDR1 LGHDT and CDR2 YNNKEL come from the germline V gene (reference sequence). V was cut by 3 bases and J by 4 bases, with 9 bases left in between. This CDR3 has 13 amino acids. The CDR3 loop is CASSQVELTEAFF. The CDR3 bases are TGTGCCAGCAGCCAGGTTGAGCTCACTGAAGCTTTCTTT.

The chain employs TRBV6-2 or TRBV6-3 and TRBJ2-7, with 7 positions matching TRBD1. With V trimmed by 5 bases and J by 6 bases, 7 bases remained unmatched. This CDR3 contains 13 residues. Germline V gives CDR1 MNHEY, CDR2 SVGEGT. The CDR3 spells CASSDLTGAEQYF. The CDR3 DNA reads as TGTGCCAGCAGTGATTTAACAGGGGCCGAGCAGTACTTC.

The chain links TRBV9 to TRBJ1-1; TRBD1 matches 7 bases. CDR1 and CDR2 from the germline V gene are SGDLS and YYNGEE. There are 16 residues in the CDR3. The J segment lost 0 bases and the V segment lost 3 bases, leaving 8 bases of the junction unmatched. CDR3 residues: CASSARDSFLNTEAFF. As DNA, the CDR3 is TGTGCCAGCAGCGCCCGGGACAGCTTCCTGAACACTGAAGCTTTCTTT.

The chain is built from TRBV19 and TRBJ1-2; 9 bases map to TRBD1. In germline, CDR1 is LNHDA, CDR2 SQIVND (reference sequence). V shed 5 bases, J shed 6 bases, and the junction held 13 bases outside the gene matches. CDR3 length: 16 amino acids. The CDR3 loop reads CASSSTQDRGGHGYTF. Written as DNA, the CDR3 is TGTGCCAGTAGTTCAACCCAGGACAGGGGAGGGCATGGCTACACCTTC. Together with reference TRBV19 and TRBJ1-2, the CDR3 gives the full variable domain: DGGITQSPKYLFRKEGQNVTLSCEQNLNHDAMYWYRQDPGQGLRLIYYSQIVNDFQKGDIAEGYSVSREKKESFPLTVTSAQKNPTAFYLCASSSTQDRGGHGYTFGSGTRLTVV.

This clone was observed a single time. The chain carries TRBV3-1 (or the pseudogene TRBV3-2) and TRBJ1-2; no firm D call. The germline V and J ends were trimmed by 0 bases and 7 bases, with 12 bases remaining between them. The CDR3 runs to 14 residues. The germline V gene has CDR1 LGHDT and CDR2 YNNKEL (reference sequence). The CDR3 DNA reads as TGTGCCAGCAGCCAAGACCCACAGATGGGTGGCTACACCTTC. Translating gives CASSQDPQMGGYTF.

CDR3 coding DNA: TGCAGCGTTGAAAGGGACTTGGGAACTGAAGCTTTCTTT. Protein: CSVERDLGTEAFF. The V and J genes are TRBV29-1 and TRBJ1-1; D is perhaps TRBD1 (5 bases). The CDR3 spans 13 residues. Trimming cost V 2 bases and J 5 bases, with 12 bases left between them. CDR1 is SQVTM, CDR2 ANQGSEA, per germline.

V and J are TRBV4-2 and TRBJ2-7; no clear D. This CDR3 is built from 14 residues. Germline V gene data show CDR1 as LGHNA and CDR2 as YNFKEQ. Trimming shortened V by 2 bases and J by 1 base, and 9 bases separated the two germline ends. The CDR3 coding sequence is TGTGCCAGCAGCCAAATGGGCCCTTCCTACGAGCAGTACTTC. Its translation is CASSQMGPSYEQYF.

The chain employs TRBV30 and TRBJ1-2; D is perhaps TRBD1 (6 bases). CDR1 is GTSNPN, CDR2 SVGIG, per germline (reference sequence). Deletions cut 2 bases from V and 6 bases from J, with 10 bases between. The CDR3 length is 12 residues. The CDR3 DNA reads as TGTGCCTGGAGTCCCCAGGGGAATGGCTACACCTTC. Protein sequence: CAWSPQGNGYTF.

V and J are TRBV12-3 or TRBV12-4 and TRBJ2-1, with D possibly being TRBD1 (6 bases). The CDR3 is 13 amino acids. Trimming removed 5 bases from V and 4 bases from J, with 9 bases in between. The CDR3 DNA follows: TGTGCCAGCAGTGTGACAGGTTACAATGAGCAGTTCTTC. This translates into CASSVTGYNEQFF.

V is TRBV18 and J is TRBJ2-7; a possible D gene is TRBD2 (5 bases). CDR3 length: 12 residues. Trimming took 2 bases from V and 9 from J, leaving 11 bases between them. Germline CDR1 KGHSH, CDR2 LQKENI. The CDR3 sequence: CASSPMGVGQYF. CDR3 coding DNA: TGTGCCAGCTCACCAATGGGAGTCGGGCAGTACTTC.

This clone was counted a single time. The chain is built from TRBV2 and TRBJ2-7; 9 bases line up with TRBD1. CDR1 is SNHLY and CDR2 is FYNNEI in the germline V gene. The CDR3 consists of 14 residues. V was pared by 6 bases and J by 5 bases, with 8 bases of the junction left unmatched. The CDR3 DNA is TGTGCCAGCAGGGAGGACAGGGGAGGTGACGAGCAGTACTTC. Translation: CASREDRGGDEQYF.

The rearrangement joins TRBV9 to TRBJ1-3; D remains ambiguous. This CDR3 is built from 14 residues. The germline V and J ends were trimmed by 4 bases and 0 bases, with 8 bases remaining between them. Germline assignment: CDR1 SGDLS and CDR2 YYNGEE. The CDR3 region has the DNA TGTGCCAGCAGCCCCCGTCGCTCTGGAAACACCATATATTTT. It yields the protein CASSPRRSGNTIYF.

The genes are TRBV7-2 and TRBJ1-1; D is unresolved. The CDR3 has 14 amino acids. Trimming removed 1 base at V and 0 bases at J, with 6 bases between. The germline V gene has CDR1 SGHTA and CDR2 FQGNSA. The DNA of the CDR3 is TGTGCCAGCAGCTTAGTAGTTGTGAACACTGAAGCTTTCTTT. It encodes CASSLVVVNTEAFF.

The rearrangement links TRBV7-2 to TRBJ1-3; weak D call: TRBD1 (6 bases). Looked up from germline, CDR1 is SGHTA and CDR2 is FQGNSA. Trimming took 1 base from V and 2 from J, leaving 12 bases between them. The CDR3 has 16 amino acids. CDR3 nucleotide sequence: TGTGCCAGCAGCTTAGGGTACGGGACAACTGGAAACACCATATATTTT. Translation: CASSLGYGTTGNTIYF.

This chain's CDR3 is CASSPKSGHNSPLHF. CDR3 sequence (DNA): TGCGCCAGCAGCCCCAAATCGGGACACAATTCACCCCTCCACTTT. The chain joins TRBV5-1 to TRBJ1-6, with D possibly TRBD1 on 6 matching bases. The CDR3 has 15 amino acids. Germline CDR1 SGHRS, CDR2 YFSETQ. Trimming cost V 4 bases and J 7 bases, with 15 bases left between them.

In its sample, this clone was seen a few times. The chain uses TRBV30 and TRBJ1-5; 7 nucleotides line up with TRBD1. V shed 7 bases and J 2 bases; nucleotides not matched to a gene: 8. This CDR3 spans 14 amino acids. Germline CDR1 reads GTSNPN; CDR2 reads SVGIG (reference sequence). The CDR3 region has the DNA TGTGCCTTCGCGACAGGGAAGGGCAATCAGCCCCAGCATTTT. Protein product: CAFATGKGNQPQHF.

With respect to this clone: Germline is not matched at one junction end, which may reflect a read error. The chain links TRBV7-7 to TRBJ2-7; D is perhaps TRBD1 (6 bases). This CDR3 has 14 amino acids. Germline lookup yields CDR1 SSHAT and CDR2 FNYEAQ (reference sequence). The CDR3 DNA follows: TGTGCTAGCAGCTACCCGACAGGCGCCTACGAGCAGTACTTC. Amino acid sequence: CASSYPTGAYEQYF.

CDR3 bases: TGTGCCAGCAGCTTACACAGAGTAAACACTGAAGCTTTCTTT. It specifies CASSLHRVNTEAFF. The V call is TRBV7-3, the J call TRBJ1-1; no clear D. Trimming pared 2 bases from V and 2 bases from J, leaving 9 bases between. Looked up from germline, CDR1 is SGHTA and CDR2 is FQGTGA. The CDR3 is made up of 14 amino acids.

The CDR3 loop reads CASSIRNRPNYGYTF. The CDR3 coding sequence is TGTGCCAGTAGTATCAGGAACAGGCCAAACTATGGCTACACCTTC. This chain connects TRBV19 to TRBJ1-2, with D perhaps TRBD1 (5 bases). The germline V gene has CDR1 LNHDA and CDR2 SQIVND (reference sequence). CDR3 length: 15 amino acids. Trimming shortened V by 3 bases and J by 2 bases, and 13 bases separated the two germline ends.

This clone came up a few times. The V and J genes are TRBV9 and TRBJ1-1; no definite D call. Germline V gene data show CDR1 as SGDLS and CDR2 as YYNGEE. Trimming stripped 0 bases from V and 7 bases from J, with 10 bases between. This CDR3 is built from 13 residues. The CDR3 DNA follows: TGTGCCAGCAGCGTAGGCGGCGGAGGTGAAGCTTTCTTT. Translating gives CASSVGGGGEAFF.

CDR3 sequence (DNA): TGTGCCAGCAGCCAAGGGGCATTGGAGACCCAGTACTTC. This encodes CASSQGALETQYF. V gene TRBV3-1 (or the pseudogene TRBV3-2) combines with J gene TRBJ2-5; D is unresolved. The CDR3 is 13 residues long. Trimming left V 1 base short and J 5 bases short, with 8 bases between. Germline CDR1 and CDR2: LGHDT and YNNKEL (reference sequence).

The chain links TRBV4-1 to TRBJ1-5; TRBD1 agrees at 7 bases. Trimming removed 3 bases from V and 6 bases from J; junction bases left unmatched: 8. Germline V CDR1 and CDR2: MGHRA, YSYEKL. The CDR3 runs to 15 residues. The CDR3 DNA reads as TGCGCCAGCAGCCAGACGACAGGGTCTGCTCAGCCCCAGCATTTT. It encodes CASSQTTGSAQPQHF.

This clone was observed a single time. The CDR3 DNA reads as TGTGCCAGTAGTGACAGCTCCTACGAGCAGTACTTC. Its protein is CASSDSSYEQYF. The chain links TRBV19 to TRBJ2-7; D perhaps matches TRBD1 (5 bases). V gave up 5 bases and J gave up 0 bases, with 5 bases separating them. The germline V gene encodes CDR1 LNHDA and CDR2 SQIVND (reference sequence). This CDR3 is built from 12 residues.

This clone was detected once. The chain joins TRBV5-1 to TRBJ1-4; 8 nucleotides match TRBD1. This CDR3 region has 12 residues. Germline values: CDR1 SGHRS, CDR2 YFSETQ. The V and J ends lost 4 bases and 12 bases, in that order; junction bases with no gene match: 5. For the CDR3, the DNA is TGCGCCAGCAGCCTGCCACAGGGGGAACTGTTTTTT. This gives the protein CASSLPQGELFF.

The chain employs TRBV5-8 and TRBJ1-3, with D unresolved. CDR3 length: 15 residues. CDR1 and CDR2 from the germline V gene are SGHTS and YDEGEE. V gave up 4 bases and J gave up 10 bases, with 21 bases separating them. The CDR3 loop reads CASSLTGSSYGTIYF. DNA of the CDR3: TGTGCCAGCAGCCTGACGGGATCCTCTTATGGGACCATATATTTT.

V gene TRBV28 combines with J gene TRBJ1-5; 9 bases fit TRBD1. With 6 bases clipped from V and 5 bases from J, the junction kept 23 bases outside the gene matches. CDR3 size: 20 residues. Germline CDR1 MDHEN, CDR2 SYDVKM. The CDR3 DNA follows: TGTGCCAGCAGACTCAGATCCGGGACAGGGACCTTCGAGATACATCAGCCCCAGCATTTT. It codes for CASRLRSGTGTFEIHQPQHF. Complete variable domain (other parts from reference TRBV28 and TRBJ1-5): DVKVTQSSRYLVKRTGEKVFLECVQDMDHENMFWYRQDPGLGLRLIYFSYDVKMKEKGDIPEGYSVSREKKERFSLILESASTNQTSMYLCASRLRSGTGTFEIHQPQHFGDGTRLSIL.

The V and J genes are TRBV28 and TRBJ2-1, with TRBD2 matching over 12 bases. CDR3 length: 14 amino acids. V shed 2 bases and J 15 bases; nucleotides not matched to a gene: 8. Germline V CDR1 and CDR2: MDHEN, SYDVKM. This CDR3 reads CASSLVLAGGRRFF. CDR3 in DNA: TGTGCCAGCAGTTTAGTACTAGCGGGGGGCCGTCGGTTCTTC.